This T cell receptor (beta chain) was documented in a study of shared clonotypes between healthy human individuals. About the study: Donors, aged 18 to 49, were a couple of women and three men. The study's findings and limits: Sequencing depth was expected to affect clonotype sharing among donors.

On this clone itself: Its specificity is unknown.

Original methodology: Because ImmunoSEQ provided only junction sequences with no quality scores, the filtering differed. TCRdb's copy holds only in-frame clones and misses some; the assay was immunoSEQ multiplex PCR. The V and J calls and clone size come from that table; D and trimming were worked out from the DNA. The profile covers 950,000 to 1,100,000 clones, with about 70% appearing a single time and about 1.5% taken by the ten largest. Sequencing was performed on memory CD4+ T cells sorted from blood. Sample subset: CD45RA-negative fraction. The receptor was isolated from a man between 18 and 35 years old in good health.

Here the CDR3 DNA reads TGTGCCAGCAGCCCCGGACAGGGAGGCGAGCAGTACTTC. Encoded protein: CASSPGQGGEQYF. The J gene is TRBJ2-7, the V gene TRBV7-3; 8 bases line up with TRBD1. The CDR3 consists of 13 residues. The germline V gene encodes CDR1 SGHTA and CDR2 FQGTGA. V lost 5 bases and J lost 6; bases outside the gene matches: 6.